A selection of T cell receptor beta chains follows, all from one sample in a study of identical twins. MiXCR, run by TCRdb on the 5' RACE reads, gives a single entry per CDR3 protein. The sample has around 530,000 distinct CDR3 sequences; approximately 14% are singletons. These records were also assigned to another study, of yellow fever vaccine responses in identical twins.

The specimen sequenced was CD4+ T cells sorted from blood. These receptor sequences come from a woman aged 18-30 years in good health. Both conserved end residues are part of each CDR3. Each record gives: clone size, D gene, V gene, J gene, CDR3 protein, CDR3 DNA. D genes are given only for firm matches. Where a row states a size, it is once, few, many or the class of an expanded clone; other rows omit it.

>.|TRBD1|TRBV11-2|TRBJ1-2
CASSVYRGRDYGYTF
TGTGCCAGCAGCGTATACAGGGGGCGCGACTATGGCTACACCTTC
>.|TRBD1|TRBV6-1|TRBJ1-6
CASSPRTGGVSNSPLHF
TGTGCCAGCAGTCCGAGGACAGGGGGTGTATCGAATTCACCCCTCCACTTT
>.|TRBD1|TRBV6-1|TRBJ2-6
CASSENWVWDRAPSGANVLTF
TGTGCCAGCAGTGAAAATTGGGTATGGGACAGGGCCCCCTCTGGGGCCAACGTCCTGACTTTC
>few|.|TRBV10-3|TRBJ2-2
CAIRREASTGELFF
TGTGCCATCAGGAGGGAGGCTAGCACCGGGGAGCTGTTTTTT
>.|.|TRBV14|TRBJ2-3
CASSQPSNPHYGTDTQYF
TGTGCCAGCAGCCAACCCTCGAATCCTCACTACGGCACAGATACGCAGTATTTT
>.|.|TRBV3-1|TRBJ2-5
CASSHPTGPPETQYF
TGTGCCAGCAGCCACCCCACAGGGCCTCCCGAGACCCAGTACTTC
>.|.|TRBV29-1|TRBJ1-5
CSVTLGQAHQPQHF
TGCAGCGTTACTCTCGGTCAGGCGCATCAGCCCCAGCATTTT
>.|.|TRBV5-1|TRBJ1-2
CASSPNWLTDGYTF
TGCGCCAGCAGCCCAAATTGGCTAACGGATGGCTACACCTTC
>.|TRBD2|TRBV6-1|TRBJ2-1
CASSERGVGFLVYNEQFF
TGTGCCAGCAGTGAACGGGGGGTAGGATTTTTGGTCTACAATGAGCAGTTCTTC
>.|.|TRBV20-1|TRBJ1-1
CRGQVGTEAFF
TGCAGGGGGCAGGTCGGGACTGAAGCTTTCTTT
>.|.|TRBV5-1|TRBJ2-1
CASSLAKYEQFF
TGCGCCAGCAGCTTGGCCAAGTATGAGCAGTTCTTC
>.|.|TRBV7-8|TRBJ1-1
CASGVLNTEAFF
TGTGCCAGTGGGGTGTTAAACACTGAAGCTTTCTTT
>few|TRBD1|TRBV6-5|TRBJ2-2
CASSYRGTANTGELFF
TGTGCCAGCAGTTACAGGGGGACAGCGAACACCGGGGAGCTGTTTTTT
>few|.|TRBV9|TRBJ1-5
CASSSLGGTNQPQHF
TGTGCCAGCAGCTCCCTGGGGGGGACCAATCAGCCCCAGCATTTT
>once|.|TRBV7-2|TRBJ2-7
CASSLGLGISYEQYF
TGTGCCAGCAGCTTAGGTCTAGGAATATCCTACGAGCAGTACTTC
>many|.|TRBV4-1|TRBJ2-1
CASSRDGSSYNEQFF
TGCGCCAGCAGCCGAGACGGGAGCTCCTACAATGAGCAGTTCTTC
>few|TRBD1|TRBV28|TRBJ2-2
CASSRQGRTTGELFF
TGTGCCAGCAGTCGACAGGGCAGAACGACCGGGGAGCTGTTTTTT
>.|TRBD1|TRBV6-5|TRBJ2-7
CASSYLRTGYEQYF
TGTGCCAGCAGTTACTTAAGGACAGGCTACGAGCAGTACTTC
>.|TRBD2|TRBV6-1|TRBJ2-7
CASRRGTSGPYEQYF
TGTGCCAGCAGACGGGGGACTAGCGGACCCTACGAGCAGTACTTC
>few|.|TRBV29-1|TRBJ2-6
CSVEDREGDGANVLTF
TGCAGCGTTGAGGACAGGGAGGGGGATGGGGCCAACGTCCTGACTTTC
>few|TRBD1|TRBV20-1|TRBJ2-2
CSARATGTGNAGELFF
TGCAGTGCTAGGGCGACTGGGACAGGGAACGCCGGGGAGCTGTTTTTT
>few|.|TRBV6-1|TRBJ2-3
CASSEDTQYF
TGTGCCAGCAGTGAAGATACGCAGTATTTT
>few|.|TRBV3-1|TRBJ2-7
CASSHGMGAEAAPNEQYF
TGTGCCAGCAGCCATGGCATGGGCGCAGAGGCCGCCCCCAACGAGCAGTACTTC
>.|TRBD1|TRBV28|TRBJ2-7
CASLTSRGRYEQYF
TGTGCCAGCCTTACAAGTAGGGGGCGGTACGAGCAGTACTTC
>.|.|TRBV4-1|TRBJ2-3
CASSQETTDTQYF
TGCGCCAGCAGCCAAGAGACCACAGATACGCAGTATTTT
>.|TRBD1|TRBV12-3/TRBV12-4|TRBJ1-2
CASSLRRTGGSYGYTF
TGTGCCAGCAGTTTACGCCGGACAGGTGGGAGCTATGGCTACACCTTC
>few|TRBD1|TRBV29-1|TRBJ2-7
CSALDRDRNPYEQYF
TGCAGCGCCCTCGACCGGGACAGAAATCCCTACGAGCAGTACTTC
>.|.|TRBV5-1|TRBJ1-1
CASSLSSAGINTEAFF
TGCGCCAGCAGCTTGAGTTCGGCAGGGATCAACACTGAAGCTTTCTTT
>many|.|TRBV11-2|TRBJ2-5
CASSLSYQETQYF
TGTGCCAGCAGCCTCTCGTACCAAGAGACCCAGTACTTC
>few|.|TRBV4-2|TRBJ2-2
CASSQETMVGELFF
TGTGCCAGCAGCCAAGAGACTATGGTCGGGGAGCTGTTTTTT
>many|.|TRBV29-1|TRBJ2-1
CSVRPSSASYNEQFF
TGCAGCGTCCGACCATCTAGCGCATCCTACAATGAGCAGTTCTTC
>few|TRBD1|TRBV29-1|TRBJ2-1
CSVDRGTGTGIYYEQFF
TGCAGCGTTGACCGGGGGACCGGGACAGGGATATATTATGAGCAGTTCTTC
>few|.|TRBV5-5|TRBJ2-3
CASQVGGVTDTQYF
TGTGCCAGCCAAGTCGGGGGTGTCACAGATACGCAGTATTTT
>few|TRBD1|TRBV18|TRBJ2-1
CASSTGQAWEQFF
TGTGCCAGCTCAACGGGACAGGCCTGGGAGCAGTTCTTC
>.|TRBD2|TRBV5-1|TRBJ2-1
CASTSSGGAINEQFF
TGCGCCAGCACCAGTAGCGGGGGGGCCATCAATGAGCAGTTCTTC
>few|.|TRBV10-3|TRBJ2-1
CAISEVRSNEQFF
TGTGCCATCAGTGAAGTACGCTCCAATGAGCAGTTCTTC
>many|.|TRBV12-3/TRBV12-4|TRBJ2-7
CASSFGQRFYEQYF
TGTGCCAGCAGTTTCGGACAACGCTTCTACGAGCAGTACTTC
>.|TRBD1|TRBV5-6|TRBJ1-5
CASSFKGAAQPQHF
TGTGCCAGCAGCTTCAAGGGGGCCGCTCAGCCCCAGCATTTT
>few|.|TRBV6-1|TRBJ1-1
CASNRGYGTEAFF
TGTGCCAGCAATAGGGGGTATGGCACTGAAGCTTTCTTT
>few|TRBD2|TRBV5-1|TRBJ2-5
CASSGLVRGTSGGGETQYF
TGCGCCAGCAGCGGCCTGGTGAGGGGGACTAGCGGGGGAGGAGAGACCCAGTACTTC
>many|.|TRBV12-3/TRBV12-4|TRBJ1-4
CASSPNHEKLFF
TGTGCCAGCAGTCCCAATCATGAAAAACTGTTTTTT
>many|.|TRBV5-1|TRBJ2-2
CASSLPGTSNTGELFF
TGCGCCAGCAGCCTCCCCGGGACTTCAAACACCGGGGAGCTGTTTTTT
>.|.|TRBV18|TRBJ2-1
CASSQETVQFF
TGTGCCAGCTCACAAGAGACAGTACAGTTCTTC
>.|.|TRBV12-3/TRBV12-4|TRBJ1-6
CASSTLLVSNSPLHF
TGTGCCAGCAGTACACTCTTGGTTTCGAATTCACCCCTCCACTTT
>few|.|TRBV12-3/TRBV12-4|TRBJ2-3
CASSPRTVLSTDTQYF
TGTGCCAGCAGTCCTCGGACAGTCCTTAGCACAGATACGCAGTATTTT
>few|.|TRBV24-1|TRBJ1-5
CATSDPHADKFNQPQHF
TGTGCCACCAGTGATCCACACGCAGACAAATTCAATCAGCCCCAGCATTTT
>.|.|TRBV28|TRBJ2-5
CASSFAHGTQYF
TGTGCCAGCAGTTTTGCCCACGGGACCCAGTACTTC
>few|.|TRBV3-1|TRBJ2-1
CASSQLRIALSSYNEQFF
TGTGCCAGCAGCCAACTGCGGATAGCGCTAAGCTCCTACAATGAGCAGTTCTTC
>.|.|TRBV27|TRBJ2-1
CASSLVGPVNEQFF
TGTGCCAGCAGTTTAGTTGGGCCCGTCAATGAGCAGTTCTTC
>.|.|TRBV6-1|TRBJ2-5
CASTRTLEETQYF
TGTGCCAGCACCCGGACGTTAGAAGAGACCCAGTACTTC
>few|.|TRBV7-9|TRBJ2-3
CASSQQGTSTDTQYF
TGTGCCAGCAGCCAACAGGGGACTAGCACAGATACGCAGTATTTT
>few|.|TRBV27|TRBJ2-1
CATRGGSYNEQFF
TGTGCCACCCGAGGCGGCTCCTACAATGAGCAGTTCTTC
>once|.|TRBV6-4|TRBJ1-5
CASSGLRGANQPQHF
TGTGCCAGCAGTGGCCTACGGGGGGCAAATCAGCCCCAGCATTTT
>.|.|TRBV6-1|TRBJ1-6
CASSTRARGALHF
TGTGCCAGCAGTACACGCGCTAGAGGGGCCCTCCACTTT
>.|.|TRBV20-1|TRBJ1-1
CSARESTMMNTEAFF
TGCAGTGCTAGAGAGTCGACGATGATGAACACTGAAGCTTTCTTT
>.|.|TRBV6-1|TRBJ2-3
CASKSTGTSTDTQYF
TGTGCCAGCAAGAGTACCGGGACTAGCACAGATACGCAGTATTTT
>many|TRBD1|TRBV12-3/TRBV12-4|TRBJ2-2
CASSPTGERGTGELFF
TGTGCCAGCAGTCCTACAGGGGAACGAGGCACCGGGGAGCTGTTTTTT